This entry features one T cell receptor (beta chain) sequence. The data are from a study of blood T cell repertoires in COVID-19. About the study: Samples of COVID-19 (acute and convalescent) were obtained from the United States, Italy and Spain.

Per the germline V gene, CDR1 is SQVTM and CDR2 is ANQGSEA. The CDR3 contains 14 residues. V gave up 1 base and J gave up 4 bases; unmatched junction bases: 4. Authors' data handling: Reference gene primer amplification gave nucleated cell count estimates. Sequenced by immunoSEQ multiplex PCR; TCRdb stores in-frame clones only, minus some. The V and J calls and clone size are taken from that table; D and trimming were inferred from the DNA. Of approximately 100,000 clones listed, roughly nine tenths were seen once; the top ten hold roughly 5.5%. This chain joins TRBV29-1 and TRBJ1-2; 9 positions agree with TRBD1. Sequences were obtained from peripheral blood. The sequence derives from a human donor in a cohort sampled during active COVID-19. CDR3 sequence reads: CSVEGGTGTYGYTF. CDR3 coding DNA: TGCAGCGTTGAAGGAGGGACAGGGACCTATGGCTACACCTTC.